The 21 T cell receptor beta chains below were found in one sample sequenced in a study of vaccination and CD4 T cells after COVID-19. Antigen specificity for these receptors is unknown. Time point specified: late sampling 161 to 241 days after vaccination in a few convalescent patients. Treatment denoted: roughly ten-day PBMC culture with coronavirus spike peptide pools or control peptides (ViraFEST assay). Sequencing of the DNA from cultured CD4+ T cells was carried out with the Oncomine TCR Beta short-read assay. TCRdb re-derived calls from the PCR reads in MiXCR, one entry per CDR3 protein. Here the sample spans nearly 25,000 distinct CDR3 sequences, more than 25% being singletons. Sequences were derived from CD4+ T cells from blood, cultured in vitro, sampled about 7 months after SARS-CoV-2 vaccination. The receptors here all came from a human donor who had recovered from COVID-19.

The J gene is TRBJ2-5, the V gene TRBV4-3; D might be TRBD2 (6 bases). Germline values: CDR1 LGHNA, CDR2 YSLEER. Trimming took 4 bases from V and 5 from J, leaving 14 bases between them. The CDR3 has 14 residues. The chain's CDR3 is CASSRQVGGETQYF. CDR3 bases: TGCGCCAGCAGCCGACAAGTCGGAGGGGAGACCCAGTACTTC.

This clonotype has a handful of counts. Written as DNA, the CDR3 is TGTGCCAGCAGAAGTAGCGGGGGCCTTTCCTACGAGCAGTACTTC. Its protein is CASRSSGGLSYEQYF. V usage is TRBV28 and J usage is TRBJ2-7, with TRBD2 matching over 9 bases. The CDR3 spans 15 residues. Per the germline V gene, CDR1 is MDHEN and CDR2 is SYDVKM. J lost 1 base, V lost 6 bases, and 7 bases had no gene match.

This clonotype has more than one count but fewer than ten. The chain carries TRBV28 and TRBJ2-7, with 7 bases aligning to TRBD1. The CDR3 covers 16 residues. Looked up from germline, CDR1 is MDHEN and CDR2 is SYDVKM. V shed 5 bases, J shed 2 bases, and the junction held 12 bases outside the gene matches. As DNA, the CDR3 is TGTGCCAGCAGTCCGGTCCCCACAGGGGTTCCCTACGAGCAGTACTTC. It yields the protein CASSPVPTGVPYEQYF.

This clonotype turned up a few times. V and J are TRBV19 and TRBJ2-3, with D unclear. Germline V gene sequence: CDR1 LNHDA, CDR2 SQIVND (reference sequence). The CDR3 length is 15 residues. V gave up 1 base and J gave up 1 base, with 9 bases separating them. The CDR3 is CASSIGQWGTDTQYF. In DNA, the CDR3 is TGTGCCAGTAGTATAGGGCAGTGGGGCACAGATACGCAGTATTTT.

The rearrangement joins TRBV19 to TRBJ2-6; 7 bases align to TRBD1. Germline V gene lookup returns CDR1 LNHDA and CDR2 SQIVND (reference sequence). The CDR3 spans 14 residues. Trimming took 11 bases from V and 0 from J; bases not matched to a gene: 4. The CDR3 DNA is TGTGCCGTGAGACAGGGCTCTGGGGCCAACGTCCTGACTTTC. As protein: CAVRQGSGANVLTF.

V and J are TRBV7-6 and TRBJ2-2, with 10 bases fitting TRBD2. There are 17 residues in the CDR3. Germline lookup yields CDR1 SGHVS and CDR2 FNYEAQ. Trimming cost V 3 bases and J 7 bases; bases outside gene matches: 11. The CDR3 is CASSFRSGRAVHGELFF. The CDR3 coding sequence is TGTGCCAGCAGCTTTCGAAGCGGGAGGGCCGTTCACGGGGAGCTGTTTTTT.

J is TRBJ2-7 and V is TRBV20-1, with D unresolved. This CDR3 contains 10 residues. Germline V gives CDR1 DFQATT, CDR2 SNEGSKA (reference sequence). The ends were cut back, 4 bases at V and 6 bases at J, with 7 bases in the middle. As DNA, the CDR3 is TGCAGTGCTACCCCAGGCGAGCAGTACTTC. Protein sequence: CSATPGEQYF.

This clonotype has just a few counts. This rearrangement joins TRBV7-9 to TRBJ1-6; D not resolved. The CDR3 length is 14 residues. V lost 5 bases, J lost 11 bases, and 16 bases lay in between. The V gene's germline CDR1 is SEHNR and CDR2 FQNEAQ (reference sequence). CDR3 residues: CASSVSLGFAPLHF. The CDR3 DNA follows: TGTGCCAGCAGCGTTTCCTTGGGGTTTGCACCCCTCCACTTT.

Here the CDR3 reads CASTPGPRRETQYF. The CDR3 nucleotides are TGTGCCAGCACCCCGGGCCCCAGGCGGGAGACCCAGTACTTC. The chain combines TRBV6-1 with TRBJ2-5; no clear D gene. The CDR3 covers 14 residues. The V gene's germline CDR1 is MNHNS and CDR2 SASEGT. V was shortened by 7 bases and J by 5 bases, with 17 bases between the two germline ends.

This clonotype showed up just a few times. This sequence joins TRBV6-5 and TRBJ2-7; D may be TRBD2 (5 bases). Germline V gene lookup returns CDR1 MNHEY and CDR2 SVGAGI. V lost 2 bases and J lost 7, with 12 bases in between. The CDR3 runs 13 residues. The CDR3 loop reads CASSYSGRGEQYF. Here the CDR3 DNA reads TGTGCCAGCAGTTACAGCGGACGTGGTGAGCAGTACTTC.

This chain uses TRBV20-1 with TRBJ2-7; TRBD2 agrees at 10 bases. The CDR3 runs 13 residues. Per the germline V gene, CDR1 is DFQATT and CDR2 is SNEGSKA (reference sequence). After removal of 6 bases from V and 7 bases from J, the junction contained 9 bases not matched to a gene. The CDR3 region has the DNA TGCAGTGCCCCCGGACTAGCGGACGGGGAGCAGTACTTC. Amino acid sequence: CSAPGLADGEQYF.

CDR3 in DNA: TGTGCCAGCAGGAGGGGATCCGCACATTATAGCAATCAGCCCCAGCATTTT. As protein: CASRRGSAHYSNQPQHF. The chain uses TRBV6-1 and TRBJ1-5; D is perhaps TRBD1 (5 bases). The germline V gene encodes CDR1 MNHNS and CDR2 SASEGT. The CDR3 consists of 17 residues. V was trimmed by 6 bases and J by 0 bases, leaving 18 bases between them.

The chain employs TRBV7-2 and TRBJ1-5, with D possibly TRBD1 on 5 matching bases. Trimming took off 3 bases at V and 4 bases at J, with 22 bases between the two ends. The germline V gene encodes CDR1 SGHTA and CDR2 FQGNSA. The CDR3 is made up of 18 amino acids. DNA for the CDR3: TGTGCCAGCAGCTTTCGGGGGGGGAGGTTCCTCGGGAATCAGCCCCAGCATTTT. Protein: CASSFRGGRFLGNQPQHF.

V usage is TRBV20-1 and J usage is TRBJ2-7; possibly TRBD2 for D (5 bases). In germline, CDR1 is DFQATT, CDR2 SNEGSKA (reference sequence). The ends were cut back, 0 bases at V and 3 bases at J, with 18 bases in the middle. CDR3 size: 16 residues. The CDR3 region is CSARDEVVGGGYEQYF. In nucleotides, the CDR3 is TGCAGTGCTAGAGATGAGGTCGTGGGTGGAGGCTACGAGCAGTACTTC.

The chain combines TRBV5-6 with TRBJ2-1, with unresolved D. The CDR3 length is 16 residues. The germline V and J ends were trimmed by 2 bases and 6 bases, with 18 bases remaining between them. Germline CDR1 and CDR2: SGHDT and YYEEEE. Here the CDR3 DNA reads TGTGCCAGCAGCTTTCTCCCAAGGGTAGCAGTCAATGAGCAGTTCTTC. Encoded protein: CASSFLPRVAVNEQFF.

This clonotype is medium-sized (0.01 to 0.1%). The J gene is TRBJ2-3, the V gene TRBV7-8, with 7 bases fitting TRBD2. V gave up 2 bases and J gave up 2 bases; unmatched junction bases: 4. Germline assignment: CDR1 SGHVS and CDR2 FQNEAQ. The CDR3 has 15 amino acids. DNA of the CDR3: TGTGCCAGCAGCTTACGAAGCGGGAACACAGATACGCAGTATTTT. It specifies CASSLRSGNTDTQYF.

This clonotype has only a few counts. This chain joins TRBV29-1 and TRBJ2-5; 8 nucleotides match TRBD1. The trim removed 6 bases at V and 2 bases at J, leaving 5 bases unmatched. CDR1 and CDR2 (germline): SQVTM, ANQGSEA. This CDR3 is 13 amino acids long. CDR3 amino acids: CSVIQGAQETQYF. The CDR3 DNA reads as TGCAGCGTCATCCAGGGGGCACAAGAGACCCAGTACTTC. Looking up the rest from reference TRBV29-1 and TRBJ2-5 gives the full variable domain: SAVISQKPSRDICQRGTSLTIQCQVDSQVTMMFWYRQQPGQSLTLIATANQGSEATYESGFVIDKFPISRPNLTFSTLTVSNMSPEDSSIYLCSVIQGAQETQYFGPGTRLLVL.

V is TRBV6-1 and J is TRBJ2-7, with 13 bases that match TRBD2. Germline V gene data show CDR1 as MNHNS and CDR2 as SASEGT. V was pared by 8 bases and J by 4 bases, with 20 bases of the junction left unmatched. This CDR3 contains 19 residues. The CDR3 loop reads CASSGFRGPGLAGSYEQYF. CDR3 DNA sequence: TGTGCCAGCTCGGGGTTTAGGGGGCCGGGACTAGCGGGGTCATACGAGCAGTACTTC.

A word on this clonotype: The conserved phenylalanine or tryptophan normally closing the CDR3 is absent here, so this likely arose from a read error. The chain has TRBV29-1 and TRBJ2-5, with TRBD2 matching 7 bases. The germline CDR1 and CDR2 sequences are SQVTM and ANQGSEA. J was trimmed by 9 bases and V by 7 bases; bases with no gene match: 14. The CDR3 extends over 13 amino acids. CDR3 nucleotide sequence: TGCAGCGCTAGAGACGGACTAGTGGTCCCCCAGTACCTC. This sequence encodes CSARDGLVVPQYL.

This rearrangement joins TRBV20-1 to TRBJ2-4, with D uncertain. The V gene lost 6 bases and the J gene lost 0 bases, with 12 bases spanning the gap. Germline V gene data show CDR1 as DFQATT and CDR2 as SNEGSKA (reference sequence). This CDR3 has 14 residues. The CDR3 nucleotides are TGCAGTGCCTTGGACCCTAAAGCCAAAAACATTCAGTACTTC. Its protein is CSALDPKAKNIQYF.

The chain joins TRBV2 to TRBJ2-3; the D is unclear. The length of the CDR3 is 12 residues. Trimming took off 2 bases at V and 6 bases at J, with 6 bases between the two ends. The germline V gene encodes CDR1 SNHLY and CDR2 FYNNEI. This CDR3 reads CASSEIGDTQYF. CDR3 coding DNA: TGTGCCAGCAGTGAAATAGGTGATACGCAGTATTTT.